This TCR beta chain was sequenced for a study of blood T cell repertoires in COVID-19 (TCRdb year 2020). Some background on the complete study: Samples from collaborators originated in the United States, Italy and Spain and spanned both the acute and convalescent phases of COVID-19. A freely available public database, intended as a resource for researchers studying the immune response to SARS-CoV-2, is where the repertoires were released. Deeply sampled blood TCRbeta repertoires from subjects exposed to, actively infected with, or recovered from COVID-19 were included in the dataset. The samples were drawn from the first 160 participants of the ongoing ImmuneRACE study and from 1,254 subjects provided by 6 global collaborators. The prospective study material was composed of cDNA or gDNA derived from T cells, B-cell-depleted T cells, or PBMCs. HLA class I and class II types, where available, came from metadata supplied by the sample provider rather than from assay-based typing. Sample metadata almost always included a de-identified subject ID, COVID-19 status, age in years and sex.

The junction carries 12 bases between V and J, which are trimmed by 5 bases and 2 bases respectively. The germline V gene (reference sequence) gives CDR1 as SEHNR and CDR2 as FQNEAQ. The CDR3 covers 14 residues, taking in both the cysteine and the phenylalanine. Only CDR3 DNA remains: 42 bases, in frame from the first base. Concerning this clone: No cognate antigen has been identified for it. Base qualities are not provided; no much larger clone lies one nucleotide away.

The investigation overall reported the following: Clinical and demographic metadata were provided uncurated, with the amount varying by source and participant.

TCRbeta CDR3 regions were amplified from genomic DNA using the immunoSEQ Assay, a bias-controlled multiplex PCR. Processing in the source paper ran as follows. Within the assay, amplification of reference gene primers was used to estimate how many nucleated cells each sample contained. Sequence reads were collapsed and filtered to measure the absolute abundance of every unique TCRbeta CDR3 rearrangement. For each sample, productive Simpson clonality was calculated as the square root of Simpson's diversity index over productive rearrangements. TCRdb obtained this table from immuneACCESS and retained in-frame rearrangements with V and J assigned. These tables miss some clones; where compared with another copy, unresolved V genes account for less than half of the shortfall, and the remainder is unexplained. Clone size and the V and J calls come from that table; the DNA yielded D and trimming. Recorded for this sample are roughly 140,000 clones; about nine tenths of them occurred a single time. The ten largest clones capture roughly 2% of the sample.

Each collaborating institution followed its own protocols to collect whole blood in K2EDTA tubes. Collaborator samples were shipped for TCRbeta analysis as frozen whole blood, isolated PBMCs, or DNA extracted from either sample type. This TCR came from a human donor in a cohort sampled during active COVID-19. This sequence uses TRBV7-9 and TRBJ1-1; TRBD1 is perhaps the D gene, given 6 matching bases. The sequencing sample was made of peripheral blood. DNA sequence: TGTGCCAGCAGCCCTGGACAGTCTAACACTGAAGCTTTCTTT. The resulting protein is CASSPGQSNTEAFF.